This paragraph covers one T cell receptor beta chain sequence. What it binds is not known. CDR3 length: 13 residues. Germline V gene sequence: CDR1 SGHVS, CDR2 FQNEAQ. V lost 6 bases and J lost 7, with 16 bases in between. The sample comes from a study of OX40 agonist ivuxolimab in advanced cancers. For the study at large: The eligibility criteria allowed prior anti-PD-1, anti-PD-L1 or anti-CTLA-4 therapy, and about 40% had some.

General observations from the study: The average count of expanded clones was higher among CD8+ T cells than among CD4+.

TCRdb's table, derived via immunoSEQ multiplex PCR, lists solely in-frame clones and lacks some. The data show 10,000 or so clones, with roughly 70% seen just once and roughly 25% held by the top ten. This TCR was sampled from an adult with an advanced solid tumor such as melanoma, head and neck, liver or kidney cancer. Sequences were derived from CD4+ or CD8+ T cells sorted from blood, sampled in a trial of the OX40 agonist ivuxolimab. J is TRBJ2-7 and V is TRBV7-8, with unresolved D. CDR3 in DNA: TGTGCCAGCAGTCCTTTAGGCGGTCTAGAGCAGTACTTC. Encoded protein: CASSPLGGLEQYF.